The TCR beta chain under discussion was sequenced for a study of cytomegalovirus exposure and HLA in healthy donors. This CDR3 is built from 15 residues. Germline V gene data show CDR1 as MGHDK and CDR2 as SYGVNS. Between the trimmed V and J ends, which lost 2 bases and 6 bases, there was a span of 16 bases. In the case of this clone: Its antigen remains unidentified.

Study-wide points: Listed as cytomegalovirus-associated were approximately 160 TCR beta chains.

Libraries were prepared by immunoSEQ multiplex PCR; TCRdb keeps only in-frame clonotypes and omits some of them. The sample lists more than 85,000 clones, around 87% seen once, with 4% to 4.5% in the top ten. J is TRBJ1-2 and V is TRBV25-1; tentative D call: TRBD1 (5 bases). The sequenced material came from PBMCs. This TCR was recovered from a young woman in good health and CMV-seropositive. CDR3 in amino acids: CASSELIQGGDGYTF. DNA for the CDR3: TGTGCCAGCAGTGAACTCATCCAGGGTGGCGATGGCTACACCTTC.